Presented here are 23 T cell receptor beta chains from one specimen sequenced in a study of glioma-infiltrating T cells. TCR alpha and beta CDR3 regions were amplified from RNA using iRepertoire nested multiplex PCR. One entry per CDR3 protein results from TCRdb running MiXCR on the multiplex PCR reads. Found here are approximately 120,000 distinct CDR3 sequences, roughly 20% of them singletons; the top ten hold 12% to 15%. The specimen was glioma tissue, nonneoplastic brain tissue, or PBMCs (not recorded which). The receptors come from a human donor with low-grade glioma or glioblastoma, undergoing nonglioma brain surgery, or in good health (not recorded which).

The V call is TRBV12-3 or TRBV12-4, the J call TRBJ2-1, with 12 positions matching TRBD2. This CDR3 is 14 amino acids long. V gave up 11 bases and J gave up 6 bases; unmatched junction bases: 8. This chain's CDR3 is CALARGLAGNEQFF. The CDR3 coding sequence is TGTGCCCTGGCCCGGGGACTAGCGGGCAATGAGCAGTTCTTC.

On this clonotype: Given the absence of the conserved phenylalanine or tryptophan at the CDR3 end, a read error is likely. The chain links TRBV11-1 to TRBJ2-3; no clear D. Germline CDR1 SGHAT, CDR2 FQDESV (reference sequence). The CDR3 is made up of 11 amino acids. V gave up 5 bases and J gave up 5 bases, with 5 bases separating them. Here the CDR3 reads CASSPRDTQYL. CDR3 coding DNA: TGTGCCAGCAGCCCCCGAGATACGCAGTATCTT.

This clonotype has a handful of counts. This may come from a read error, since a much larger clone is one base off. The chain links TRBV28 to TRBJ2-7; D tentatively reads TRBD1 or TRBD2 (5 bases each). There are 18 residues in the CDR3. Germline lookup yields CDR1 MDHEN and CDR2 SYDVKM. The CDR3 protein is CASRFRFVRGVSSYEQYF. DNA for the CDR3: TGTGCCAGCCGTTTTCGATTCGTACGGGGCGTCAGCTCCTACGAGCAGTACTTC.

About this clonotype: One end of the junction varies from germline; a read error may be responsible. This rearrangement joins TRBV7-9 to TRBJ2-1; TRBD2 aligns across 8 bases. CDR1 is SEHNR, CDR2 FQNEAQ, per germline (reference sequence). The CDR3 has 16 amino acids. The DNA for the CDR3 is TGTGTCAGCAGCTTTGGTACGGGAGGGCCCTACAATGAGCAGTTCTTC. As protein: CVSSFGTGGPYNEQFF.

A note on this clonotype: Its ends do not fully match the called genes, so a read error is possible. The chain uses TRBV7-7 and TRBJ2-2, with 8 bases lining up with TRBD2. The CDR3 has 15 amino acids. Germline V gene sequence: CDR1 SSHAT, CDR2 FNYEAQ (reference sequence). The chain's CDR3 is CASSQTSANTGELFF. The CDR3 DNA sequence: TGTGCCAGCAGCCAGACTAGCGCCAACACAGGGGAGCTGTTTTTT.

The table lists this clonotype with many counts. The genes are TRBV4-3 and TRBJ2-1; 9 bases map to TRBD2. Losses at the gene ends were 1 base for V and 6 bases for J; bases not matched to a gene: 16. Germline CDR1 is LGHNA and CDR2 is YSLEER. The CDR3 runs 19 residues. As DNA, the CDR3 is TGCGCCAGCAGCCAAGCCTTCCTGCATGGGACTAGCTATTTCAATGAGCAGTTCTTC. Protein sequence: CASSQAFLHGTSYFNEQFF.

This clonotype has at least ten counts. CDR3 region: CAISRTNTQETQYF. CDR3 sequence (DNA): TGTGCCATCAGTAGAACCAACACACAAGAGACCCAGTACTTC. V usage is TRBV10-3 and J usage is TRBJ2-5, with no clear D. The CDR3 contains 14 residues. V lost 5 bases and J 2 bases, leaving 12 bases between the germline ends. The V gene's germline CDR1 is ENHRY and CDR2 SYGVKD.

As concerns this clonotype: A much larger clone differs by one base, so this may be a read error. This chain uses TRBV4-1 with TRBJ2-1; 11 bases fit TRBD2. V lost 4 bases, J lost 1 base, and 9 bases stayed unmatched. Germline values: CDR1 MGHRA, CDR2 YSYEKL. This CDR3 region has 18 residues. The CDR3 DNA is TGCGCCAGCAGCCGTCCTTCTAGCGGGAGGTTTTCCTACAATGAGCAGTTCTTC. As protein: CASSRPSSGRFSYNEQFF.

This clonotype was detected ten times or more. CDR3 in DNA: TGTGCCAGCAGCTTATTATCGGGAGGGCTTGGAGCCAAAAACATTCAGTACTTC. It codes for CASSLLSGGLGAKNIQYF. The rearrangement joins TRBV7-2 to TRBJ2-4; TRBD2 matches at 8 bases. Trimming at V came to 2 bases and at J to 0 bases, leaving 9 bases not matched to a gene. The length of the CDR3 is 18 residues. Germline CDR1 reads SGHTA; CDR2 reads FQGNSA. The whole variable domain, remainder taken from reference TRBV7-2 and TRBJ2-4, is GAGVSQSPSNKVTEKGKDVELRCDPISGHTALYWYRQSLGQGLEFLIYFQGNSAPDKSGLPSDRFSAERTGGSVSTLTIQRTQQEDSAVYLCASSLLSGGLGAKNIQYFGAGTRLSVL.

As to this clonotype: The germline gene is not matched at one end of the junction; a read error may be the cause. This sequence joins TRBV6-6 and TRBJ2-2, with TRBD2 matching 7 bases. Germline CDR1 reads MNHNY; CDR2 reads SVGAGI (reference sequence). The CDR3 has 15 residues. CDR3 loop: CASSYTSELTGELCF. Written as DNA, the CDR3 is TGTGCCAGCAGCTATACTAGCGAGCTCACCGGGGAGCTGTGTTTT.

This clonotype was recorded many times. The chain has TRBV9 and TRBJ2-3; D call uncertain. Trimming took 0 bases from V and 6 from J, leaving 11 bases between them. This CDR3 spans 14 amino acids. Germline-derived CDR1 and CDR2 are SGDLS and YYNGEE. CDR3 protein: CASSVGVGEDTQYF. In DNA form, the CDR3 reads TGTGCCAGCAGCGTAGGAGTCGGCGAGGATACGCAGTATTTT.

This clonotype showed up many times. The rearrangement joins TRBV4-2 to TRBJ2-1; 13 bases match TRBD2. Looked up from germline, CDR1 is LGHNA and CDR2 is YNFKEQ. V gave up 1 base and J gave up 5 bases; unmatched junction bases: 8. The CDR3 consists of 18 residues. The CDR3 loop reads CASSQVGGTSGMNNEQFF. The CDR3 bases are TGTGCCAGCAGCCAAGTAGGAGGGACTAGCGGGATGAACAATGAGCAGTTCTTC.

The chain is built from TRBV12-3 or TRBV12-4 and TRBJ1-2; D ambiguous. This CDR3 spans 16 amino acids. V was clipped by 7 bases and J by 6 bases, with 24 bases between them. CDR3 in DNA: TGTGCCAGCACCTTTTTCCCGGTCGGGGAAAGGGATGGCTACACCTTC. Encoded protein: CASTFFPVGERDGYTF.

The gene calls are TRBV6-2 or TRBV6-3 and TRBJ2-1; D gene unclear. The length of the CDR3 is 11 residues. Germline assignment: CDR1 MNHEY and CDR2 SVGEGT. The ends were cut back, 5 bases at V and 13 bases at J, with 12 bases in the middle. The CDR3 is CASSHFTDQFF. The DNA of the CDR3 is TGTGCCAGCAGTCATTTCACGGATCAGTTCTTC.

The chain employs TRBV29-1 and TRBJ1-1; no clear D. The CDR3 contains 12 residues. CDR1 SQVTM and CDR2 ANQGSEA come from the germline V gene. Trimming took 4 bases from V and 6 from J, leaving 12 bases between them. CDR3 protein: CSVAPNEAEAFF. The CDR3 nucleotides read TGCAGCGTTGCGCCTAATGAGGCTGAAGCTTTCTTT. Filled out from reference TRBV29-1 and TRBJ1-1, the complete variable domain reads SAVISQKPSRDICQRGTSLTIQCQVDSQVTMMFWYRQQPGQSLTLIATANQGSEATYESGFVIDKFPISRPNLTFSTLTVSNMSPEDSSIYLCSVAPNEAEAFFGQGTRLTVV.

The chain has TRBV29-1 and TRBJ1-1; D gene unclear. The CDR3 spans 12 residues. V gave up 1 base and J gave up 3 bases, with 6 bases separating them. Looked up from germline, CDR1 is SQVTM and CDR2 is ANQGSEA. CDR3 loop: CSVEGGHTEAFF. CDR3 bases: TGCAGCGTTGAAGGGGGTCACACTGAAGCTTTCTTT. Supplemented by reference TRBV29-1 and TRBJ1-1, the full variable domain reads SAVISQKPSRDICQRGTSLTIQCQVDSQVTMMFWYRQQPGQSLTLIATANQGSEATYESGFVIDKFPISRPNLTFSTLTVSNMSPEDSSIYLCSVEGGHTEAFFGQGTRLTVV.

In this sample, this clonotype turned up many times. The chain combines TRBV28 with TRBJ1-5, with TRBD1 matching 9 bases. There are 14 residues in the CDR3. V shed 0 bases, J shed 6 bases, and the junction held 0 bases outside the gene matches. Germline V gene lookup returns CDR1 MDHEN and CDR2 SYDVKM. The CDR3 nucleotides read TGTGCCAGCAGTTTATGGACAGGGGGTCAGCCCCAGCATTTT. Its translation: CASSLWTGGQPQHF. Complete variable domain (other parts from reference TRBV28 and TRBJ1-5): DVKVTQSSRYLVKRTGEKVFLECVQDMDHENMFWYRQDPGLGLRLIYFSYDVKMKEKGDIPEGYSVSREKKERFSLILESASTNQTSMYLCASSLWTGGQPQHFGDGTRLSIL.

The rearrangement joins TRBV20-1 to TRBJ1-5, with D perhaps matching TRBD1 (5 bases). The CDR3 runs 15 residues. Per germline, CDR1 DFQATT and CDR2 SNEGSKA (reference sequence). In DNA, the CDR3 is TGCAGCGTTACTGACCCTCGGGGCCTCAATCAGCCCCAGCATTTT. This gives the protein CSVTDPRGLNQPQHF.

As regards this clonotype: This could be a read error, since a much larger clone is one nucleotide away. The genes are TRBV11-2 and TRBJ2-7, with D possibly matching TRBD2 (6 bases). CDR3 length: 16 residues. The V gene's germline CDR1 is SGHAT and CDR2 FQNNGV. As DNA, the CDR3 is TGTGCCAGCACCGAGCGGGCTAGCGCTAGCTCCCACGAGCAGTACTTC. This encodes CASTERASASSHEQYF.

This clonotype was seen repeatedly, ten times or more. This chain connects TRBV4-1 to TRBJ2-3, with 14 positions matching TRBD2. The CDR3 covers 17 residues. CDR1 is MGHRA and CDR2 is YSYEKL in the germline V gene. The ends lost 1 base at V and 6 bases at J; junction bases unmatched: 6. This CDR3 is CASSQGGTSGRADTQYF. CDR3 DNA: TGCGCCAGCAGCCAAGGAGGGACTAGCGGGAGAGCCGATACGCAGTATTTT.

In this sample, this clonotype turned up many times. The rearrangement joins TRBV6-6 to TRBJ2-3; D uncertain. Trimming took 1 base from V and 0 from J, leaving 8 bases between them. In germline, CDR1 is MNHNY, CDR2 SVGAGI (reference sequence). The CDR3 is made up of 15 amino acids. The CDR3 protein is CASSYYGRSTDTQYF. The DNA of the CDR3 is TGTGCCAGCAGTTACTACGGCAGAAGCACAGATACGCAGTATTTT.

The table lists this clonotype with many counts. The chain recombines TRBV27 with TRBJ2-2; D may correspond to TRBD1 or TRBD2 (6 bases each). Germline CDR1 reads MNHEY; CDR2 reads SMNVEV (reference sequence). The V gene lost 6 bases and the J gene lost 5 bases, with 16 bases spanning the gap. This CDR3 spans 15 amino acids. This chain's CDR3 is CASREQGLGTGELFF. The CDR3 DNA is TGTGCCAGCAGAGAACAGGGACTGGGGACCGGGGAGCTGTTTTTT.

The genes are TRBV30 and TRBJ2-1; 7 nucleotides line up with TRBD1. The germline V gene encodes CDR1 GTSNPN and CDR2 SVGIG (reference sequence). The V segment lost 2 bases and the J segment 4 bases; nucleotides outside the gene matches: 5. This CDR3 contains 14 residues. CDR3 bases: TGTGCCTGGAGTCCGGGACAGCGTTACAATGAGCAGTTCTTC. This sequence encodes CAWSPGQRYNEQFF.